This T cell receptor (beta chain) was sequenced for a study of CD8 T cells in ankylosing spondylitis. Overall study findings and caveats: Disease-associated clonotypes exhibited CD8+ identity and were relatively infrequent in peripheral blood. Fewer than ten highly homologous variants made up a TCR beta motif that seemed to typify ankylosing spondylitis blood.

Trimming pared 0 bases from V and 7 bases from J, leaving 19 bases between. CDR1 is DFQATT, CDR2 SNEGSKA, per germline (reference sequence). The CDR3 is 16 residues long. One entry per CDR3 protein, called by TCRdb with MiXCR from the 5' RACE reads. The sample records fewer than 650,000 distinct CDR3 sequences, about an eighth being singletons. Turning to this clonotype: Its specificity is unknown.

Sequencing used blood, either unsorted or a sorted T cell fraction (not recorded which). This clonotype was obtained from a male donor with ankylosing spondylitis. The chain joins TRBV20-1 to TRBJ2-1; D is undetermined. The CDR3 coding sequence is TGCAGTGCTAGAGATCTACATGGCTCATGGGGAAATGAGCAGTTCTTC. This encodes CSARDLHGSWGNEQFF.